The 8 T cell receptor beta chains listed next were all sequenced from one sample in a study of blood T cell repertoires in COVID-19. The data were produced by immunoSEQ multiplex PCR, yet TCRdb's version contains in-frame clones alone and is incomplete. The sample lists about 250,000 clones, approximately 86% occurring once. What was sequenced was PBMCs or T cells enriched from blood (not recorded which). The receptors here all came from a woman aged 50 to 65 who had recovered from COVID-19.

The rearrangement joins TRBV7-2 to TRBJ1-6; possible D gene TRBD1, 5 bases. The V gene's germline CDR1 is SGHTA and CDR2 FQGNSA. The V gene lost 1 base and the J gene lost 4 bases, with 14 bases spanning the gap. The CDR3 runs to 17 residues. CDR3 sequence reads: CASSLVTGGGYNSPLHF. CDR3 coding DNA: TGTGCCAGCAGCTTAGTCACCGGGGGTGGTTATAATTCACCCCTCCACTTT.

This sequence joins TRBV14 and TRBJ1-2, with D perhaps matching TRBD1 (5 bases). From germline, CDR1 is SGHDN and CDR2 FVKESK. V lost 4 bases and J lost 4, with 22 bases in between. This CDR3 is 17 amino acids long. CDR3 nucleotide sequence: TGTGCCAGCAGCCCCAGCAGGGCCTCGTATAGTGGCTATGGCTACACCTTC. The encoded protein is CASSPSRASYSGYGYTF. The full variable domain, completed using reference TRBV14 and TRBJ1-2, is EAGVTQFPSHSVIEKGQTVTLRCDPISGHDNLYWYRRVMGKEIKFLLHFVKESKQDESGMPNNRFLAERTGGTYSTLKVQPAELEDSGVYFCASSPSRASYSGYGYTFGSGTRLTVV.

This chain joins TRBV5-6 and TRBJ2-7, with D perhaps TRBD2 (5 bases). The CDR3 spans 15 residues. V was clipped by 5 bases and J by 2 bases, with 17 bases between them. Germline CDR1 reads SGHDT; CDR2 reads YYEEEE. The CDR3 reads CASRSGGGGAYEQYF. DNA of the CDR3: TGTGCCAGCAGATCCGGAGGAGGAGGCGCCTACGAGCAGTACTTC.

DNA for the CDR3: TGTGCCAGCACACCCAGGGGGCTTGACTATGGCTACACCTTC. It yields the protein CASTPRGLDYGYTF. The chain couples TRBV7-2 to TRBJ1-2, with 8 bases fitting TRBD1. Germline CDR1 reads SGHTA; CDR2 reads FQGNSA. The CDR3 runs 14 residues. The V gene end was trimmed by 7 bases and the J gene end by 3 bases; junction bases not matched to a gene: 7.

The rearrangement joins TRBV24-1 to TRBJ2-1; 9 bases agree with TRBD2. Trimming removed 5 bases from V and 5 bases from J; junction bases left unmatched: 3. Germline V gives CDR1 KGHDR, CDR2 SFDVKD. This CDR3 has 14 amino acids. This chain's CDR3 is CATSGASGDNEQFF. The DNA for the CDR3 is TGTGCCACCAGTGGGGCTAGCGGGGACAATGAGCAGTTCTTC.

The chain employs TRBV11-1 and TRBJ2-6; D may be TRBD1 (6 bases). The V gene's germline CDR1 is SGHAT and CDR2 FQDESV (reference sequence). The CDR3 consists of 15 residues. V lost 4 bases and J lost 1, with 8 bases in between. CDR3 sequence reads: CASSSQGSGANVLTF. The CDR3, as DNA: TGTGCCAGCAGCTCTCAGGGGTCTGGGGCCAACGTCCTGACTTTC. Supplemented by reference TRBV11-1 and TRBJ2-6, the full variable domain reads EAEVAQSPRYKITEKSQAVAFWCDPISGHATLYWYRQILGQGPELLVQFQDESVVDDSQLPKDRFSAERLKGVDSTLKIQPAELGDSAMYLCASSSQGSGANVLTFGAGSRLTVL.

The chain links TRBV5-1 to TRBJ2-5; 12 bases are a match to TRBD1. CDR1 and CDR2 from the germline V gene are SGHRS and YFSETQ. This CDR3 is 14 amino acids long. V was pared by 6 bases and J by 7 bases, with 7 bases of the junction left unmatched. This CDR3 reads CASTPGTGGGTQYF. CDR3 bases: TGCGCCAGCACCCCCGGGACAGGGGGCGGGACCCAGTACTTC.

This chain connects TRBV11-2 to TRBJ1-6, with D possibly matching TRBD1 (6 bases). Trimming shortened V by 5 bases and J by 7 bases, and 15 bases separated the two germline ends. The germline V gene has CDR1 SGHAT and CDR2 FQNNGV. CDR3 length: 15 residues. The CDR3, as DNA: TGTGCCAGCAGCCCCCGGACAGTTTTGAATTCACCCCTCCACTTT. It translates to CASSPRTVLNSPLHF.